This record concerns one T cell receptor (beta chain) sequence. The V end was cut by 2 bases, the J end by 4 bases, with 17 bases between. Germline V CDR1 and CDR2: MNHEY, SMNVEV (reference sequence). The CDR3 contains 16 residues. The data were obtained in a study of OX40 agonist ivuxolimab in advanced cancers. Repertoires were generated with immunoSEQ multiplex PCR, while TCRdb's copy carries only in-frame clones and drops some. Seen here are about 61,000 clones, roughly nine tenths observed once, and the top ten hold roughly 20%. The sample here was CD4+ or CD8+ T cells sorted from blood, taken in a trial of the OX40 agonist ivuxolimab. The V and J genes are TRBV27 and TRBJ2-5, with D maybe TRBD2 (7 bases). The source is an adult with an advanced solid tumor such as melanoma, head and neck, liver or kidney cancer. The CDR3 region has the DNA TGTGCCAGCAGTTTAACGGGGGGCCTCGGAACAGAGACCCAGTACTTC. Its protein is CASSLTGGLGTETQYF.